These 5 T cell receptor beta chains were all obtained from the same sample, sequenced in a study of cytomegalovirus exposure and HLA in healthy donors. The PCR contained 60 Vbeta and 13 Jbeta primers. TCRdb's copy holds only in-frame clones and misses some; the assay was immunoSEQ multiplex PCR. The data show 100,000 to 150,000 clones, with around 75% seen just once and less than 3.5% held by the top ten. The source material was PBMCs. The receptor set was obtained from a woman aged 35 to 49 in good health and CMV-seropositive.

This clone was picked up a small number of times. The rearrangement links TRBV14 to TRBJ1-2, with a possible D match to TRBD1 (5 bases). This CDR3 comprises 15 residues. V was cut by 2 bases and J by 4 bases, with 14 bases left in between. Germline CDR1 is SGHDN and CDR2 is FVKESK. In DNA form, the CDR3 reads TGTGCCAGCAGCCAACCTGGGGCCCCAATCTATGGCTACACCTTC. Amino acid sequence: CASSQPGAPIYGYTF.

This rearrangement joins TRBV27 to TRBJ2-7; TRBD1 agrees at 8 bases. The germline CDR1 and CDR2 sequences are MNHEY and SMNVEV (reference sequence). The CDR3 consists of 15 residues. The V gene end was trimmed by 5 bases and the J gene end by 0 bases; junction bases not matched to a gene: 6. This chain's CDR3 is CASSIADRASYEQYF. The CDR3 DNA reads as TGTGCCAGCAGTATTGCGGACAGGGCCTCCTACGAGCAGTACTTC.

The chain is built from TRBV6-1 and TRBJ2-2; D possibly matches TRBD1 or TRBD2 (6 bases each). CDR1 and CDR2 from the germline V gene are MNHNS and SASEGT. V gave up 6 bases and J gave up 2 bases, with 13 bases separating them. This CDR3 comprises 15 residues. CDR3 loop: CASSEQGLNTGELFF. The CDR3 nucleotides are TGTGCCAGCAGCGAACAGGGACTCAACACCGGGGAGCTGTTTTTT.

V gene TRBV6-5 combines with J gene TRBJ2-5, with TRBD1 identical over 8 bases. The DNA end is a closer match to TRBJ2-7, so the J assignment may be wrong. Germline CDR1 and CDR2: MNHEY and SVGAGI. CDR3 length: 16 amino acids. The CDR3 bases are TGTGCCAGCAGTTCCTCCTCCGGGACAGGCTCCTACGAGCAGTACTTC. It yields the protein CASSSSSGTGSYEQYF.

The chain is built from TRBV4-3 and TRBJ2-7; weak D call: TRBD2 (7 bases). V was trimmed by 3 bases and J by 3 bases, leaving 21 bases between them. The germline CDR1 and CDR2 sequences are LGHNA and YSLEER. The CDR3 has 17 amino acids. In DNA, the CDR3 is TGCGCCAGCAGCCAGGCACATAATAGGGGGGGGCGCTACGAGCAGTACTTC. It is translated as CASSQAHNRGGRYEQYF.